These 32 T cell receptor beta chains share one sample of origin, sequenced in a study of blood T cells in healthy people across ages. Next came a second PCR, run for roughly 6 to 11 cycles, which used a sample-barcoded 5' primer along with a J-beta primer mix. Via MiXCR, TCRdb re-called the 5' RACE reads, giving one row per CDR3 protein. This table holds 1.5 million to 2 million distinct CDR3 sequences, about 39% found once. Sequencing input: blood. The receptors here all came from a human donor in good health.

V gene TRBV25-1 combines with J gene TRBJ1-1, with 8 bases fitting TRBD1. CDR1 MGHDK and CDR2 SYGVNS come from the germline V gene. V dropped 3 bases and J dropped 2; count of bases not matched to a gene: 2. This CDR3 spans 14 amino acids. This CDR3 is CASSDGQGNTEAFF. The CDR3 DNA sequence: TGTGCCAGCAGTGACGGACAGGGAAACACTGAAGCTTTCTTT.

This clonotype was counted a few times. This chain connects TRBV29-1 to TRBJ2-3; 11 positions agree with TRBD2. Germline trimming cut 6 bases from V and 2 bases from J; bases unmatched to any gene: 4. Per the germline V gene, CDR1 is SQVTM and CDR2 is ANQGSEA. The CDR3 has 14 amino acids. This chain's CDR3 is CSVGTSGYTDTQYF. CDR3 sequence (DNA): TGCAGCGTCGGGACTAGCGGTTACACAGATACGCAGTATTTT.

This clonotype was seen only a few times. This chain uses TRBV2 with TRBJ1-4; D possibly corresponds to TRBD1 (5 bases). The CDR3 runs to 15 residues. The germline V gene encodes CDR1 SNHLY and CDR2 FYNNEI. V was cut by 7 bases and J by 4 bases, with 16 bases left in between. The CDR3 nucleotides are TGTGCCAGCAACTTCGGGGCCGCACTTAATGAAAAACTGTTTTTT. Amino acid sequence: CASNFGAALNEKLFF.

V usage is TRBV3-1 and J usage is TRBJ2-5; no clear D. The CDR3 extends over 15 amino acids. The germline V and J ends were trimmed by 1 base and 2 bases, with 11 bases remaining between them. Germline CDR1 LGHDT, CDR2 YNNKEL (reference sequence). Written as DNA, the CDR3 is TGTGCCAGCAGCCAAGCCTGGAGCGTACAAGAGACCCAGTACTTC. This sequence encodes CASSQAWSVQETQYF.

With regard to this clonotype: The junction does not match germline at one end; this may be a read error. The V and J genes are TRBV7-9 and TRBJ2-6; D not certain. The CDR3 extends over 15 amino acids. Per the germline V gene, CDR1 is SEHNR and CDR2 is FQNEAQ (reference sequence). The CDR3 protein is CANSLLGSGANVLTF. The CDR3 DNA sequence: TGTGCCAACAGCTTATTGGGATCTGGGGCCAACGTCCTGACTTTC.

This clonotype was seen a few times. The genes are TRBV18 and TRBJ2-7; maybe TRBD1 (5 bases). The CDR3 consists of 13 residues. Per germline, CDR1 KGHSH and CDR2 LQKENI. The V and J ends lost 6 bases and 6 bases respectively, with 15 bases between them. Here the CDR3 reads CASSQERRGEQYF. The CDR3, as DNA: TGTGCCAGCTCGCAGGAAAGAAGGGGCGAGCAGTACTTC.

Only a few counts were recorded for this clonotype. The chain links TRBV7-9 to TRBJ2-3; tentative D call: TRBD1 (5 bases). Germline assignment: CDR1 SEHNR and CDR2 FQNEAQ (reference sequence). Trimming pared 5 bases from V and 2 bases from J, leaving 14 bases between. The CDR3 has 15 amino acids. CDR3 nucleotide sequence: TGTGCCAGCAGCCCCCTGACAGACCTCACAGATACGCAGTATTTT. Its protein product is CASSPLTDLTDTQYF.

CDR3 sequence (DNA): TGCGCCAGCAGCCAGAACAGGGGAGGCTACGAGCAGTACTTC. This encodes CASSQNRGGYEQYF. V usage is TRBV4-3 and J usage is TRBJ2-7; maybe TRBD1 (7 bases). Deletions cut 3 bases from V and 3 bases from J, with 12 bases between. CDR1 and CDR2 (germline): LGHNA, YSLEER. This CDR3 spans 14 amino acids.

The chain carries TRBV29-1 and TRBJ1-1, with D uncertain. Germline values: CDR1 SQVTM, CDR2 ANQGSEA. Trimming stripped 7 bases from V and 2 bases from J, with 14 bases between. The CDR3 is made up of 13 amino acids. This CDR3 is CSASSGVNTEAFF. The DNA of the CDR3 is TGCAGCGCCTCTAGTGGGGTAAACACTGAAGCTTTCTTT.

This clonotype was counted a few times. V usage is TRBV7-8 and J usage is TRBJ2-7; 9 positions agree with TRBD2. The germline V gene has CDR1 SGHVS and CDR2 FQNEAQ. Trimming at V came to 2 bases and at J to 3 bases, leaving 8 bases not matched to a gene. The CDR3 totals 16 residues. In DNA form, the CDR3 reads TGTGCCAGCAGCTTACCGGCAGCGGGGGGCTTCTACGAGCAGTACTTC. The encoded protein is CASSLPAAGGFYEQYF.

V usage is TRBV29-1 and J usage is TRBJ2-4; 9 bases match TRBD1. The J call is doubtful: the DNA matches TRBJ2-7 better. The germline CDR1 and CDR2 sequences are SQVTM and ANQGSEA. The CDR3 runs to 14 residues. CDR3 loop: CSAVAGTGSYEQYF. The CDR3 DNA follows: TGCAGCGCGGTAGCCGGGACAGGGTCCTACGAGCAGTACTTC.

The chain recombines TRBV13 with TRBJ1-6; D not resolved. CDR1 PRHDT and CDR2 FYEKMQ come from the germline V gene (reference sequence). The ends were cut back, 7 bases at V and 4 bases at J, with 14 bases in the middle. CDR3 length equals 15 residues. The CDR3: CASTRGLVYNSPLHF. For the CDR3, the DNA is TGTGCCAGCACCCGCGGGCTGGTATATAATTCACCCCTCCACTTT. Complete variable domain (other parts from reference TRBV13 and TRBJ1-6): AAGVIQSPRHLIKEKRETATLKCYPIPRHDTVYWYQQGPGQDPQFLISFYEKMQSDKGSIPDRFSAQQFSDYHSELNMSSLELGDSALYFCASTRGLVYNSPLHFGNGTRLTVT.

The J gene is TRBJ1-1, the V gene TRBV10-3; 8 bases agree with TRBD1. The germline V gene has CDR1 ENHRY and CDR2 SYGVKD. CDR3 length: 15 residues. With 6 bases clipped from V and 5 bases from J, the junction kept 11 bases outside the gene matches. The CDR3 DNA is TGTGCCATCAGGGAACCTGGGACAGGAGATACTGAAGCTTTCTTT. Protein sequence: CAIREPGTGDTEAFF.

The V and J genes are TRBV7-9 and TRBJ1-1, with D maybe TRBD1 (5 bases). Trimming cost V 2 bases and J 10 bases, with 17 bases left between them. This CDR3 has 14 amino acids. Germline V gene lookup returns CDR1 SEHNR and CDR2 FQNEAQ (reference sequence). The CDR3 coding sequence is TGTGCCAGCAGCTTAAATCAGGGTGTATTGGTAGCTTTCTTT. Translation: CASSLNQGVLVAFF.

The chain is built from TRBV29-1 and TRBJ2-7; 11 bases are a match to TRBD1. The CDR3 length is 15 residues. Germline V gene data show CDR1 as SQVTM and CDR2 as ANQGSEA. The ends lost 5 bases at V and 2 bases at J; junction bases unmatched: 8. DNA of the CDR3: TGCAGCGTTCGTCCCGGACAGGGGGCTACCTACGAGCAGTACTTC. It translates to CSVRPGQGATYEQYF.

The chain employs TRBV5-1 and TRBJ2-1; TRBD1 or TRBD2 may be the D gene (5 bases each). CDR3 length: 18 amino acids. V was cut by 0 bases and J by 10 bases, with 26 bases left in between. The germline V gene encodes CDR1 SGHRS and CDR2 YFSETQ. The CDR3 sequence: CASSLVPGRTNPLYEQFF. CDR3 nucleotide sequence: TGCGCCAGCAGCTTGGTTCCAGGGAGAACAAACCCCCTCTACGAGCAGTTCTTC.

In its sample, this clonotype was seen a few times. The chain joins TRBV29-1 to TRBJ1-5, with 7 positions matching TRBD1. Losses at the gene ends were 5 bases for V and 6 bases for J; bases not matched to a gene: 10. The CDR3 covers 14 residues. Germline CDR1 reads SQVTM; CDR2 reads ANQGSEA. CDR3: CSVSTGQGGQPQHF. CDR3 sequence (DNA): TGCAGCGTTTCTACCGGGCAGGGGGGTCAGCCCCAGCATTTT.

This clonotype was counted only a few times. V gene TRBV10-3 combines with J gene TRBJ2-7; 11 nucleotides line up with TRBD2. Per the germline V gene, CDR1 is ENHRY and CDR2 is SYGVKD. Trimming took 0 bases from V and 3 from J; bases not matched to a gene: 4. The CDR3 is 16 residues long. The CDR3 is CAISESGTSGLYEQYF. The CDR3 DNA reads TGTGCCATCAGTGAGTCTGGGACTAGCGGCCTCTACGAGCAGTACTTC.

This chain's CDR3 is CSAKGGRTYEQYF. The CDR3 DNA reads as TGCAGTGCTAAAGGTGGCAGAACCTACGAGCAGTACTTC. The chain has TRBV20-1 and TRBJ2-7; no reliable D call. Trimming cost V 4 bases and J 2 bases, with 12 bases left between them. This CDR3 has 13 amino acids. The V gene's germline CDR1 is DFQATT and CDR2 SNEGSKA (reference sequence).

CDR3 sequence: CASSSPGVRYNEQFF. The CDR3 bases are TGTGCCAGCAGCTCTCCAGGGGTACGGTACAATGAGCAGTTCTTC. The gene calls are TRBV7-9 and TRBJ2-1, with a weak D call TRBD1 (6 bases). The length of the CDR3 is 15 residues. The germline CDR1 and CDR2 sequences are SEHNR and FQNEAQ (reference sequence). The V end was cut by 4 bases, the J end by 4 bases, with 14 bases between.

V and J are TRBV5-1 and TRBJ2-5; the D is unclear. Germline assignment: CDR1 SGHRS and CDR2 YFSETQ. The CDR3 runs to 11 residues. The V and J ends lost 7 bases and 2 bases respectively, with 6 bases between them. CDR3 sequence: CASQNQETQYF. For the CDR3, the DNA is TGCGCCAGCCAAAATCAAGAGACCCAGTACTTC.

As to this clonotype: This could be a read error, since a much larger clone is one nucleotide away. The chain has TRBV4-3 and TRBJ2-1; 8 bases line up with TRBD2. The closer fit of TRBJ2-7 to the DNA end suggests the J call may be wrong. The CDR3 has 15 residues. Germline CDR1 reads LGHNA; CDR2 reads YSLEER. The CDR3 region has the DNA TGCGCCAGCAGCCAGGCCGGGGGGGCATACAATGAGCAGTACTTC. It translates to CASSQAGGAYNEQYF.

The chain joins TRBV7-2 to TRBJ2-5; TRBD1 or TRBD2 may be the D gene (5 bases each). Trimming shortened V by 2 bases and J by 1 base, and 14 bases separated the two germline ends. The CDR3 loop spans 16 amino acids. In germline, CDR1 is SGHTA, CDR2 FQGNSA. The CDR3 sequence: CASSLSGPGTQETQYF. The DNA for the CDR3 is TGTGCCAGCAGCTTATCCGGACCGGGGACCCAAGAGACCCAGTACTTC.

The chain combines TRBV20-1 with TRBJ1-2; D gene unclear. The CDR3 runs to 12 residues. V lost 3 bases and J lost 6, with 11 bases in between. Germline values: CDR1 DFQATT, CDR2 SNEGSKA (reference sequence). The CDR3 reads CSARMGYNGYTF. The CDR3 DNA reads as TGCAGTGCTAGGATGGGGTATAATGGCTACACCTTC.

This clonotype was counted at least ten times. The J gene is TRBJ1-6, the V gene TRBV11-1; D ambiguous. Trimming pared 0 bases from V and 7 bases from J, leaving 10 bases between. In germline, CDR1 is SGHAT, CDR2 FQDESV (reference sequence). CDR3 size: 15 residues. The CDR3 protein is CASSLAGSTNSPLHF. CDR3 nucleotide sequence: TGTGCCAGCAGCTTAGCCGGGAGTACGAATTCACCCCTCCACTTT.

This clonotype was observed a few times. The chain combines TRBV29-1 with TRBJ2-5; D might be TRBD1 or TRBD2, each matching 6 bases. CDR3 length: 15 amino acids. Germline-derived CDR1 and CDR2 are SQVTM and ANQGSEA. The CDR3 DNA reads as TGCAGTGTCCGAGGGGGAGGCGGTGACCAAGAGACCCAGTACTTC. It specifies CSVRGGGGDQETQYF. Full variable domain (remainder filled in from reference TRBV29-1 and TRBJ2-5): SAVISQKPSRDICQRGTSLTIQCQVDSQVTMMFWYRQQPGQSLTLIATANQGSEATYESGFVIDKFPISRPNLTFSTLTVSNMSPEDSSIYLCSVRGGGGDQETQYFGPGTRLLVL.

The rearrangement links TRBV4-1 to TRBJ2-1; D not resolved. Germline V lookup: CDR1 MGHRA, CDR2 YSYEKL. The CDR3 has 14 amino acids. Trimming pared 4 bases from V and 6 bases from J, leaving 13 bases between. Written as DNA, the CDR3 is TGCGCCAGCAGCCCTAGGACCTTGGGCAATGAGCAGTTCTTC. Translating it yields CASSPRTLGNEQFF.

The table lists this clonotype with a few counts. One junction end does not reproduce the germline sequence, and a read error may be involved. The chain couples TRBV27 to TRBJ2-3; D ambiguous. The CDR3 extends over 13 amino acids. From germline, CDR1 is MNHEY and CDR2 SMNVEV (reference sequence). In DNA form, the CDR3 reads TGTGCCAGCAATTTATTAAGGCGAGATACGCAGTATTTT. It codes for CASNLLRRDTQYF.

This clonotype occurred once. The V call is TRBV5-1, the J call TRBJ1-1; 7 nucleotides line up with TRBD1. The CDR3 contains 15 residues. The junction had 9 bases not matched to a gene; V was cut back by 0 bases and J by 7 bases. Per the germline V gene, CDR1 is SGHRS and CDR2 is YFSETQ. The CDR3 sequence: CASSLALVQGIEAFF. The CDR3 DNA is TGCGCCAGCAGCTTGGCCCTCGTACAGGGGATTGAAGCTTTCTTT.

This clonotype was detected only a few times. CDR3 sequence: CASSQDTRIRYYEQYF. CDR3 nucleotides: TGTGCCAGCAGCCAAGATACTCGAATCAGGTACTACGAGCAGTACTTC. The genes are TRBV4-2 and TRBJ2-7; D remains ambiguous. V gave up 0 bases and J gave up 3 bases, with 15 bases separating them. This CDR3 contains 16 residues. Germline CDR1 and CDR2: LGHNA and YNFKEQ.

This clonotype came up a few times. The rearrangement uses TRBV7-2 and TRBJ1-2; no definite D call. V lost 3 bases and J 4 bases, leaving 6 bases between the germline ends. The V gene's germline CDR1 is SGHTA and CDR2 FQGNSA. The CDR3 runs 12 residues. CDR3: CASSFELYGYTF. In nucleotides, the CDR3 is TGTGCCAGCAGCTTTGAACTCTATGGCTACACCTTC.

This chain joins TRBV5-1 and TRBJ2-1; D may be TRBD1 or TRBD2 (5 bases each). Germline V gene lookup returns CDR1 SGHRS and CDR2 YFSETQ. Trimming pared 4 bases from V and 4 bases from J, leaving 12 bases between. The CDR3 length is 14 residues. The CDR3 DNA is TGCGCCAGCAGCGGGGGTTCTGCATACAATGAGCAGTTCTTC. Translating gives CASSGGSAYNEQFF.